Below, 18 T cell receptor beta chains from the same sample are listed, as sequenced in a study of OX40 agonist ivuxolimab in advanced cancers. Libraries came from the immunoSEQ multiplex PCR assay. This is the immuneACCESS table as TCRdb keeps it, with only in-frame sequences that have V and J called. A part of the clones is gone; compared with another copy, unresolved V genes explain less than half, and the rest is unexplained. Counted in this sample were tens of thousands of clones; just under 95% of them appeared once. The biggest ten clones account for approximately 14% of the sample. The starting material was CD4+ or CD8+ T cells sorted from blood, obtained in a trial of the OX40 agonist ivuxolimab. The receptors stem from an adult with an advanced solid tumor such as melanoma, head and neck, liver or kidney cancer.

This chain connects TRBV4-3 to TRBJ1-2; TRBD1 is a possible D gene (5 bases). The length of the CDR3 is 15 residues. V was clipped by 0 bases and J by 2 bases, with 10 bases between them. Germline V lookup: CDR1 LGHNA, CDR2 YSLEER. The chain's CDR3 is CASSQDRGNNYGYTF. The CDR3 nucleotides read TGCGCCAGCAGCCAAGATCGGGGGAACAACTATGGCTACACCTTC.

The chain employs TRBV27 and TRBJ2-1, with TRBD2 matching over 10 bases. The germline CDR1 and CDR2 sequences are MNHEY and SMNVEV (reference sequence). The CDR3 totals 16 residues. The trim removed 3 bases at V and 3 bases at J, leaving 5 bases unmatched. In DNA form, the CDR3 reads TGTGCCAGCAGTTTTTTAGCGGGGGGCAACTACAATGAGCAGTTCTTC. Protein product: CASSFLAGGNYNEQFF.

The rearrangement uses TRBV15 and TRBJ1-4, with D possibly being TRBD1 (5 bases). Germline V gene lookup returns CDR1 LNHNV and CDR2 YYDKDF (reference sequence). Trimming took off 0 bases at V and 4 bases at J, with 12 bases between the two ends. This CDR3 has 16 amino acids. The CDR3 spells CATSRDPGEYNEKLFF. The CDR3 DNA sequence: TGTGCCACCAGCAGAGATCCGGGGGAATATAATGAAAAACTGTTTTTT. Full variable domain (rest looked up from reference TRBV15 and TRBJ1-4): DAMVIQNPRYQVTQFGKPVTLSCSQTLNHNVMYWYQQKSSQAPKLLFHYYDKDFNNEADTPDNFQSRRPNTSFCFLDIRSPGLGDTAMYLCATSRDPGEYNEKLFFGSGTQLSVL.

This CDR3 is CASSQVGDRFGEKLFF. CDR3 nucleotides: TGCGCCAGCAGCCAAGTGGGTGACAGGTTCGGTGAAAAACTGTTTTTT. This chain joins TRBV4-1 and TRBJ1-4; a weak D match, TRBD1 (6 bases). From germline, CDR1 is MGHRA and CDR2 YSYEKL. V was shortened by 1 base and J by 7 bases, with 16 bases between the two germline ends. The CDR3 spans 16 residues.

CDR3 coding DNA: TGTGCCAGCAGCTCGGGCCGAGCCCGAGGTACCTACAATGAGCAGTTCTTC. Its protein is CASSSGRARGTYNEQFF. The chain joins TRBV7-3 to TRBJ2-1; D call uncertain. Trimming stripped 4 bases from V and 2 bases from J, with 18 bases between. The germline CDR1 and CDR2 sequences are SGHTA and FQGTGA. CDR3 size: 17 residues.

This clone was observed once. The J gene is TRBJ2-1, the V gene TRBV19, with D uncertain. The V end lost 5 bases, the J end lost 0 bases, and 11 bases lay between the germline ends. Germline V gives CDR1 LNHDA, CDR2 SQIVND (reference sequence). The CDR3 is made up of 15 amino acids. CDR3 sequence reads: CASSRDASSYNEQFF. The DNA of the CDR3 is TGTGCCAGTAGTCGAGACGCCAGCTCCTACAATGAGCAGTTCTTC.

The chain is built from TRBV14 and TRBJ1-2; a weak D match, TRBD1 (6 bases). Between the trimmed V and J ends, which lost 4 bases and 0 bases, there was a span of 12 bases. Germline V lookup: CDR1 SGHDN, CDR2 FVKESK. This CDR3 has 15 amino acids. The CDR3, as DNA: TGTGCCAGCAGCCCAGCGGACAGAGCTAACTATGGCTACACCTTC. Protein sequence: CASSPADRANYGYTF.

The chain links TRBV19 to TRBJ2-1, with 13 bases that match TRBD2. Germline values: CDR1 LNHDA, CDR2 SQIVND (reference sequence). Trimming cost V 7 bases and J 8 bases; bases outside gene matches: 5. CDR3 length: 14 amino acids. CDR3: CASIGTSGTDEQFF. Here the CDR3 DNA reads TGTGCCAGTATCGGGACTAGCGGGACCGATGAGCAGTTCTTC.

The chain joins TRBV19 to TRBJ2-7; D remains ambiguous. The germline V gene has CDR1 LNHDA and CDR2 SQIVND (reference sequence). V was cut by 2 bases and J by 2 bases, with 10 bases left in between. There are 14 residues in the CDR3. This CDR3 reads CASSITDVPYEQYF. The CDR3 coding sequence is TGTGCCAGTAGTATAACCGATGTCCCCTACGAGCAGTACTTC.

The CDR3 sequence: CASSILGQGREKLFF. CDR3 in DNA: TGTGCCAGTAGTATACTGGGACAGGGGAGGGAAAAACTGTTTTTT. V gene TRBV19 combines with J gene TRBJ1-4, with 10 bases matching TRBD1. The germline gives CDR1 LNHDA, CDR2 SQIVND (reference sequence). J gave up 8 bases and V 2 bases, and 5 bases lay outside the gene matches. The CDR3 sequence is 15 residues long.

The chain recombines TRBV19 with TRBJ2-5; D possibly corresponds to TRBD1 (5 bases). CDR1 is LNHDA and CDR2 is SQIVND in the germline V gene (reference sequence). V was pared by 3 bases and J by 5 bases, with 16 bases between. The CDR3 spans 15 residues. Here the CDR3 reads CASSMGWGPGETQYF. The CDR3 DNA sequence: TGTGCCAGTAGTATGGGTTGGGGCCCCGGGGAGACCCAGTACTTC.

CDR3 DNA: TGTGCCAGCAGCCCTAAGGACAGCCGGACCCAAGAGACCCAGTACTTC. It yields the protein CASSPKDSRTQETQYF. This rearrangement joins TRBV7-7 to TRBJ2-5, with a weak D call TRBD1 (6 bases). CDR1 and CDR2 from the germline V gene are SSHAT and FNYEAQ (reference sequence). The CDR3 covers 16 residues. Deletions cut 5 bases from V and 1 base from J, with 17 bases between.

The genes are TRBV27 and TRBJ2-1; 9 positions agree with TRBD1. The V segment lost 4 bases and the J segment 2 bases; nucleotides outside the gene matches: 3. Per the germline V gene, CDR1 is MNHEY and CDR2 is SMNVEV (reference sequence). CDR3 length: 15 amino acids. The CDR3 DNA reads as TGTGCCAGCAGTTCGGGACAGGGAGCCTACAATGAGCAGTTCTTC. Amino acids: CASSSGQGAYNEQFF.

The chain is built from TRBV11-2 and TRBJ2-5; D not certain. The V gene's germline CDR1 is SGHAT and CDR2 FQNNGV. The ends were cut back, 5 bases at V and 1 base at J, with 2 bases in the middle. This CDR3 region has 11 residues. The CDR3 loop reads CASSTQETQYF. CDR3 DNA sequence: TGTGCCAGCAGCACCCAAGAGACCCAGTACTTC.

The genes are TRBV7-9 and TRBJ2-7; D may match TRBD1 or TRBD2 (5 bases each). V was cut by 1 base and J by 2 bases, with 12 bases left in between. The CDR3 totals 15 residues. The germline CDR1 and CDR2 sequences are SEHNR and FQNEAQ (reference sequence). CDR3 in amino acids: CASSLGGQGAYEQYF. As DNA, the CDR3 is TGTGCCAGCAGCTTAGGAGGGCAGGGCGCCTACGAGCAGTACTTC.

The chain recombines TRBV6-5 with TRBJ1-1; D is uncertain. V lost 3 bases, J lost 4 bases, and 12 bases lay in between. The CDR3 is made up of 14 amino acids. CDR1 MNHEY and CDR2 SVGAGI come from the germline V gene. The CDR3 loop reads CASSYGRVGTEAFF. As DNA, the CDR3 is TGTGCCAGCAGTTATGGGCGAGTGGGCACTGAAGCTTTCTTT.

V and J are TRBV9 and TRBJ2-1, with TRBD2 matching 11 bases. The germline V gene encodes CDR1 SGDLS and CDR2 YYNGEE. This CDR3 has 15 amino acids. V was clipped by 2 bases and J by 7 bases; unmatched bases: 5. The CDR3 spells CASSVSGREGNEQFF. CDR3 in DNA: TGTGCCAGCAGCGTTAGCGGGAGGGAGGGGAATGAGCAGTTCTTC.

The chain employs TRBV7-2 and TRBJ2-2, with D uncertain. Deletions cut 1 base from V and 10 bases from J, with 4 bases between. Looked up from germline, CDR1 is SGHTA and CDR2 is FQGNSA. The CDR3 is made up of 11 amino acids. The CDR3 loop is CASSLGAELFF. The DNA for the CDR3 is TGTGCCAGCAGCTTAGGGGCGGAGCTGTTTTTT. The whole variable domain, remainder taken from reference TRBV7-2 and TRBJ2-2, is GAGVSQSPSNKVTEKGKDVELRCDPISGHTALYWYRQSLGQGLEFLIYFQGNSAPDKSGLPSDRFSAERTGGSVSTLTIQRTQQEDSAVYLCASSLGAELFFGEGSRLTVL.